This T cell receptor beta chain was sequenced in a study of siplizumab effects on memory and regulatory T cells. TCRdb's table, derived via immunoSEQ multiplex PCR, lists solely in-frame clones and lacks some. The sample includes about 100,000 clones, approximately 94% of them seen just once. The CDR3 totals 15 residues. The V segment lost 1 base and the J segment 2 bases; nucleotides outside the gene matches: 1. CDR1 is SGHTA, CDR2 FQGNSA, per germline. This rearrangement joins TRBV7-2 to TRBJ2-1, with 8 bases lining up with TRBD2. The TCR originated in a human donor in good health. The specimen sequenced was non-Treg CD4+ T cells sorted from blood. The CDR3, as DNA: TGTGCCAGCAGCTTAGAACTAGCGGCCTACAATGAGCAGTTCTTC. Its protein is CASSLELAAYNEQFF.